The clone carrying this T cell receptor delta chain was counted between two and nine times. This entry belongs to a study of gamma-delta T cells after stem cell transplantation. V lost 0 bases, J lost 2 bases, and 20 bases stayed unmatched. The length of the CDR3 is 22 residues. CDR1 is TSWWSYY, CDR2 QGS, per germline. TCRdb processed the RT-PCR reads again with the CATT caller. Counted here are 1,500 to 2,000 delta-chain clones, around 16% occurring once; the ten biggest clones make up more than 13%. Sequencing was performed on gamma-delta T cells. The J gene is TRDJ1, the V gene TRDV1; 11 bases map to TRDD3. This sequence was found in a human donor. It is not recorded whose cells these are; they may come from a transplant donor. In nucleotides, the CDR3 is TGTGCTCTTGGGGAACTAGCTACGCCCCCCCTCAACTGGGGGATAGCGACCGATAAACTCATCTTT. It encodes CALGELATPPLNWGIATDKLIF.